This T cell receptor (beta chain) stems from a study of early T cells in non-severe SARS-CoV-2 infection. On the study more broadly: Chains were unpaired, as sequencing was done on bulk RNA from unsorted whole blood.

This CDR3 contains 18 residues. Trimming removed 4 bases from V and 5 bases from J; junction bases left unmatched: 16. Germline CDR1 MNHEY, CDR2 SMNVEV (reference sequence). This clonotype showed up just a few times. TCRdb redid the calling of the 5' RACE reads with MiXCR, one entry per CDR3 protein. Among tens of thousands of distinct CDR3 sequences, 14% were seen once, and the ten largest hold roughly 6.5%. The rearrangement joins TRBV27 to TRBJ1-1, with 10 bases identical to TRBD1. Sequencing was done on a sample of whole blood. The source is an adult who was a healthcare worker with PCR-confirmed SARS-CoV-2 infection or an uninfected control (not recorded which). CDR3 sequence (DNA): TGTGCCAGCAGTTCAGCGCCGGGACAGGGGTTAGGAAAAACTGAAGCTTTCTTT. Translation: CASSSAPGQGLGKTEAFF.